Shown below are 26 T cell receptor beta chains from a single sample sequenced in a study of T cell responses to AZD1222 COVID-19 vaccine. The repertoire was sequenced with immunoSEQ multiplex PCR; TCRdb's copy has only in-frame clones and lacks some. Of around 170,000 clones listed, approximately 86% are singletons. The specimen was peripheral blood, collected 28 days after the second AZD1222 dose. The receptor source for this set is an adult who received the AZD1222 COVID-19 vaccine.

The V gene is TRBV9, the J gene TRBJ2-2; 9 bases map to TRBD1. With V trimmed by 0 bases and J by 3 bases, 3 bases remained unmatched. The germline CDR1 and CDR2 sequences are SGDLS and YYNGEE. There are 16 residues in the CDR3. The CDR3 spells CASSVVGQGYTGELFF. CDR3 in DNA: TGTGCCAGCAGCGTAGTCGGACAGGGGTACACCGGGGAGCTGTTTTTT.

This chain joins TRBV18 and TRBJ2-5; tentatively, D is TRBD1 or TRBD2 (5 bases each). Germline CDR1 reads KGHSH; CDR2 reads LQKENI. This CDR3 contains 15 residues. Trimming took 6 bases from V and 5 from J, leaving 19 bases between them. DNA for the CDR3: TGTGCCAGCTCCACAGGTCTAGCTTGGGGCGAGACCCAGTACTTC. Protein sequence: CASSTGLAWGETQYF.

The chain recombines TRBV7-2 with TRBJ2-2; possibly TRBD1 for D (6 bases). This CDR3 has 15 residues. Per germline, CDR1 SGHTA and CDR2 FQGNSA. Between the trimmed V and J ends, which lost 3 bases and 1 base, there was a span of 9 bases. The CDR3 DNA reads TGTGCCAGCAGCTTCGACAGGTGGAACACCGGGGAGCTGTTTTTT. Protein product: CASSFDRWNTGELFF.

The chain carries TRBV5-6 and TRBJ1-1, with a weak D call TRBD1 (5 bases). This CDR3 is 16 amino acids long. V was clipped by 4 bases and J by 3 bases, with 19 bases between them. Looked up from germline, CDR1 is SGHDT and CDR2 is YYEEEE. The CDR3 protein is CASSPPPGTGDTEAFF. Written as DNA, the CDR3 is TGTGCCAGCAGCCCACCCCCGGGCACGGGGGACACTGAAGCTTTCTTT.

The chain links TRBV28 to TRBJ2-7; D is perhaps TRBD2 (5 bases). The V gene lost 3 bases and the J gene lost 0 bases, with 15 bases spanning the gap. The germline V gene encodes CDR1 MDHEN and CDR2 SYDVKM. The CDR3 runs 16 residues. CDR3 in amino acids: CASSFSGRVSSYEQYF. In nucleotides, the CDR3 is TGTGCCAGCAGTTTCTCTGGGCGGGTTAGCTCCTACGAGCAGTACTTC.

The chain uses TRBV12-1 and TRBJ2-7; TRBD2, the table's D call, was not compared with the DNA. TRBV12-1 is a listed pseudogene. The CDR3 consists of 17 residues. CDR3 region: CASKLSRKTSGVYEQYF. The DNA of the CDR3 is TGTGCCAGCAAATTATCTCGAAAGACTAGCGGGGTGTACGAGCAGTACTTC.

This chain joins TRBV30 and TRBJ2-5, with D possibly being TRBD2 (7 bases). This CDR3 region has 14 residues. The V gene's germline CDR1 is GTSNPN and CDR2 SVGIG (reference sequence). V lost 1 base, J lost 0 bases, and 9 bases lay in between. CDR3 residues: CAWSEGGYQETQYF. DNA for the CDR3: TGTGCCTGGAGTGAGGGGGGGTACCAAGAGACCCAGTACTTC.

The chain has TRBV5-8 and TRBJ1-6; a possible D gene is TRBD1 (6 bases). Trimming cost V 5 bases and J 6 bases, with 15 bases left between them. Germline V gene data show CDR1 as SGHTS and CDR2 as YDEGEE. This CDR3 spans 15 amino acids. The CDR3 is CASRLQGGGNSPLHF. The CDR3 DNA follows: TGTGCCAGCAGACTACAGGGTGGGGGTAATTCACCCCTCCACTTT. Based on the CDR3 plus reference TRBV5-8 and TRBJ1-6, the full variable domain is EAGVTQSPTHLIKTRGQQATLRCSPISGHTSVYWYQQALGLGLQFLLWYDEGEERNRGNFPPRFSGRQFPNYSSELNVNALELEDSALYLCASRLQGGGNSPLHFGNGTRLTVT.

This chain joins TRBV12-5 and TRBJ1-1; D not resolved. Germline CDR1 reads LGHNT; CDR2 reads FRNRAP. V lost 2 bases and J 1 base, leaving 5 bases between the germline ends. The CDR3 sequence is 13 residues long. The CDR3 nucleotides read TGTGCTAGTGGTTTGATGGGGAACACTGAAGCTTTCTTT. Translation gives CASGLMGNTEAFF.

The CDR3 DNA sequence: TGTGCCAGCAGCCTTGTGGAAGCCAGCAATTCACCCCTCCACTTT. It codes for CASSLVEASNSPLHF. The rearrangement joins TRBV5-8 to TRBJ1-6; D unresolved. The V end was cut by 4 bases, the J end by 7 bases, with 15 bases between. CDR3 length: 15 residues. Germline V gene lookup returns CDR1 SGHTS and CDR2 YDEGEE.

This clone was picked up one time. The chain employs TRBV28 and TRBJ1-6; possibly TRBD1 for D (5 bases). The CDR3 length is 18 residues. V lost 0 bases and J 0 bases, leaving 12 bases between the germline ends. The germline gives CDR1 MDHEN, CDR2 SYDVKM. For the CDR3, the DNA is TGTGCCAGCAGTTTATGGGGGGTTATAAGCTCCTATAATTCACCCCTCCACTTT. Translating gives CASSLWGVISSYNSPLHF.

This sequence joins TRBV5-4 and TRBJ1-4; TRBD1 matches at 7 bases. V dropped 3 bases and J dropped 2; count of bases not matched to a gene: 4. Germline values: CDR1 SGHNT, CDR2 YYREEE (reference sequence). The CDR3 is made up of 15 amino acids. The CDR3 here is CASSSNRGTNEKLFF. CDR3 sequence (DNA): TGTGCCAGCAGCTCAAACAGGGGCACTAATGAAAAACTGTTTTTT.

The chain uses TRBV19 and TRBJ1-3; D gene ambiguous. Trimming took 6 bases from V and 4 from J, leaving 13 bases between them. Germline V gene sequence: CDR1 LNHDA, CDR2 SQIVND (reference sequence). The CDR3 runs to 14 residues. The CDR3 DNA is TGTGCCAGTAGACCACCGGGTTCAGGAAACACCATATATTTT. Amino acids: CASRPPGSGNTIYF.

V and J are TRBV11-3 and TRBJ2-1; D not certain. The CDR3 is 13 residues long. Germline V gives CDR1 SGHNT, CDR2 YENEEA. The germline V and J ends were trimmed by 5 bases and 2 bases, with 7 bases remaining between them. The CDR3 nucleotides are TGTGCCAGCAGCCCACTTCCCTACAATGAGCAGTTCTTC. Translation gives CASSPLPYNEQFF.

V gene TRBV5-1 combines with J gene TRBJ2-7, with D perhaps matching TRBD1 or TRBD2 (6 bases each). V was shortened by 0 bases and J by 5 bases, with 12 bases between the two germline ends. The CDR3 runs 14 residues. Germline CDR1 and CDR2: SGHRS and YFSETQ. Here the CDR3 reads CASSLAWGANEQYF. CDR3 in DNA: TGCGCCAGCAGCTTGGCCTGGGGGGCAAACGAGCAGTACTTC. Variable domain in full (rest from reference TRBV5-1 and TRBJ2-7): KAGVTQTPRYLIKTRGQQVTLSCSPISGHRSVSWYQQTPGQGLQFLFEYFSETQRNKGNFPGRFSGRQFSNSRSEMNVSTLELGDSALYLCASSLAWGANEQYFGPGTRLTVT.

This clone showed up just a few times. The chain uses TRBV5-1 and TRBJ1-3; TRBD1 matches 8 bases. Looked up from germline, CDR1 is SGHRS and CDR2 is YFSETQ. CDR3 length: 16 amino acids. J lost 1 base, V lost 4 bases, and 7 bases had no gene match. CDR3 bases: TGCGCCAGCAGCCCAGGACAGGGCTTTTCTGGAAACACCATATATTTT. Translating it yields CASSPGQGFSGNTIYF.

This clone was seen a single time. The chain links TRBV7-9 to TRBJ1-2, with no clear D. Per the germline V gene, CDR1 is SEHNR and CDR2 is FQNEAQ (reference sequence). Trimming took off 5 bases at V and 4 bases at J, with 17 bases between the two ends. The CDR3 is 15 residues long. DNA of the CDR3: TGTGCCAGCAGCCCAGATGGACGGACCACCTATGGCTACACCTTC. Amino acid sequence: CASSPDGRTTYGYTF.

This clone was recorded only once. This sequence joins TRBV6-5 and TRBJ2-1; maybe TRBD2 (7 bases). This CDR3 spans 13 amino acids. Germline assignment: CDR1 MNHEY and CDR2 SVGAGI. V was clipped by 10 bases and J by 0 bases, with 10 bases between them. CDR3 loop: CAIRGASYNEQFF. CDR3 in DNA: TGTGCCATTCGGGGGGCCTCCTACAATGAGCAGTTCTTC.

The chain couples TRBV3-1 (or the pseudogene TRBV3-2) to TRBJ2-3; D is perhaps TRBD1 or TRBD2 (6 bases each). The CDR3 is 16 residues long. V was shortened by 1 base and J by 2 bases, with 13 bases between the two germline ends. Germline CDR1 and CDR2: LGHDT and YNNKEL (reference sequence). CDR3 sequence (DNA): TGTGCCAGCAGCCAAGTCCGGGGGCCCCCCACAGATACGCAGTATTTT. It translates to CASSQVRGPPTDTQYF.

The CDR3 region has the DNA TGCGCCAGCAGCCAAGGAACAGGGACGACACGGTACGAGCAGTACTTC. It specifies CASSQGTGTTRYEQYF. The chain is built from TRBV4-1 and TRBJ2-7, with D possibly being TRBD1 (6 bases). Germline lookup yields CDR1 MGHRA and CDR2 YSYEKL. The V end lost 1 base, the J end lost 4 bases, and 17 bases lay between the germline ends. The CDR3 is 16 amino acids.

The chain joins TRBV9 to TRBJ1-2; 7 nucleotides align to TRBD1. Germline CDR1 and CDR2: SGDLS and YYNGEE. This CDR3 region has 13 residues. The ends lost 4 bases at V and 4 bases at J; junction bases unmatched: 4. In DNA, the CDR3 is TGTGCCAGCAGCCCGGGACAGACCTATGGCTACACCTTC. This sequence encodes CASSPGQTYGYTF.

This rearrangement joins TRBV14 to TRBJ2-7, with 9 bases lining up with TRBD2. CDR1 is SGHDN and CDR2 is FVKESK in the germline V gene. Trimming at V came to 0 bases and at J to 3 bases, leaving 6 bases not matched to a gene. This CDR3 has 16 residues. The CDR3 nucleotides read TGTGCCAGCAGCCAAGATGCGGGGGGGTTCTTCTACGAGCAGTACTTC. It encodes CASSQDAGGFFYEQYF.

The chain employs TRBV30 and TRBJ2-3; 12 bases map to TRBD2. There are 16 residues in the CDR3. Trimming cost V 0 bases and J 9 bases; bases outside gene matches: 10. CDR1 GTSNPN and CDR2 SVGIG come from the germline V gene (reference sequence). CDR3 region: CAWSVTSPTSGGTQYF. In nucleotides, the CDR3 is TGTGCCTGGAGTGTAACTTCCCCGACTAGCGGGGGAACGCAGTATTTT.

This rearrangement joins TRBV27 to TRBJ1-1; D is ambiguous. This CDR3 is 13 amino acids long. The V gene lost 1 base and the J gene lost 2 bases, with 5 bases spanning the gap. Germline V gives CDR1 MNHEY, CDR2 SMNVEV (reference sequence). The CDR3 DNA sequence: TGTGCCAGCAGTTTATTTTTTAACACTGAAGCTTTCTTT. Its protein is CASSLFFNTEAFF.

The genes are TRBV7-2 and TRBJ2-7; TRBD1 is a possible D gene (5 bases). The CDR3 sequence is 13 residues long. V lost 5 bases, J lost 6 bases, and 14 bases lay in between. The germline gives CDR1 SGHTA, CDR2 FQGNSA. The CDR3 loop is CASSRTPQAEQYF. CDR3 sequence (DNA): TGTGCCAGCAGCAGGACACCCCAGGCCGAGCAGTACTTC.

The CDR3 region has the DNA TGTGCCAGCAGTTTGACGGTAAACTATGGCTACACCTTC. It codes for CASSLTVNYGYTF. The V call is TRBV6-5, the J call TRBJ1-2, with unresolved D. The germline V gene encodes CDR1 MNHEY and CDR2 SVGAGI. V was shortened by 4 bases and J by 2 bases, with 8 bases between the two germline ends. There are 13 residues in the CDR3.